The rows below give T cell receptor beta chains drawn from one sample of a study of beta chain features in type 1 diabetes. Some clones are missing from TCRdb's copy, which holds only in-frame ones; the method was immunoSEQ multiplex PCR. This table has 160,000 or so clones, around 8.4% appearing once. Sequenced material: central memory CD4+ T cells from blood. Receptors were obtained from a woman in her late teens or twenties with type 1 diabetes. The CDR3 runs from the conserved cysteine through the conserved F or W. Fields, in order: D gene, J gene, V gene, clone size, CDR3 DNA, CDR3 protein. D genes are given only for firm matches. Size is omitted from some rows. Given values are once, few, many or a class for expanded clones.

>.|TRBJ2-4|TRBV7-2|.
TGTGCCAGCAGCTCCCCCACAGGAGCCAAAAACATTCAGTACTTC
CASSSPTGAKNIQYF
>TRBD2|TRBJ2-1|TRBV11-3|.
TGTGCCAGCAGCTTTACGGCGGGGGGCCGTGAGCAGTTCTTC
CASSFTAGGREQFF
>.|TRBJ2-1|TRBV11-2|few
TGTGCCAGCAGCGTATTAAGGATTCGGGGAAGATCCAATGAGCAGTTCTTC
CASSVLRIRGRSNEQFF
>.|TRBJ1-5|TRBV18|.
TGTGCCAGCTCACCAACCGGGAAAGTCAATCAGCCCCAGCATTTT
CASSPTGKVNQPQHF
>TRBD1|TRBJ1-2|TRBV11-2|few
TGTGCCAGCAGCCGGGGACAGGCCACCTATGGCTACACCTTC
CASSRGQATYGYTF
>TRBD1|TRBJ1-5|TRBV5-1|few
TGCGCCAGCAGCGATGGGACAGGCCATCAGCCCCAGCATTTT
CASSDGTGHQPQHF
>.|TRBJ2-3|TRBV5-6|.
TGTGCCAGCAGCCTCCAGGGGACAGATACGCAGTATTTT
CASSLQGTDTQYF
>.|TRBJ1-1|TRBV6-6|few
TGTGCCAGCAGAGCCAGGGGTGGCGGTAAAGCTTTCTTT
CASRARGGGKAFF
>.|TRBJ1-5|TRBV5-1|.
TGCGCCAGCAGCTTGGATCCGGGAAATAGCAATCAGCCCCAGCATTTT
CASSLDPGNSNQPQHF
>TRBD1|TRBJ1-4|TRBV5-6|.
TGTGCCAGCAGCTTGGGGACAGGTTCAACTAATGAAAAACTGTTTTTT
CASSLGTGSTNEKLFF
>.|TRBJ2-3|TRBV14|.
TGTGCCAGCAGCCCCCAAGGCGGGCCCACCACAGATACGCAGTATTTT
CASSPQGGPTTDTQYF
>TRBD1|TRBJ2-1|TRBV6-5|few
TGTGCCTCAGCCAGGACAGGGTACAATGAGCAGTTCTTC
CASARTGYNEQFF
>TRBD2|TRBJ2-1|TRBV30|few
TGTGCCTGGAGTGGCCTAGCGGGATCCCAGTTCTTC
CAWSGLAGSQFF
>TRBD1|TRBJ1-2|TRBV29-1|few
TGCAGCGTCCACAGGCAGGGGGCAGATGGCTACACCTTC
CSVHRQGADGYTF
>TRBD1|TRBJ1-6|TRBV2|few
TGTGCCAGCAGTGGGGCGGACAGGGGTTCACCCCTCCACTTT
CASSGADRGSPLHF
>.|TRBJ1-4|TRBV7-2|.
TGTGCCAGCAGCTTAGGGACGGGGGGCAAACTGTTTTTT
CASSLGTGGKLFF
>TRBD1|TRBJ2-3|TRBV7-2|few
TGTGCCAGCAGCTGGGGGACAGCCACAGATACGCAGTATTTT
CASSWGTATDTQYF
>TRBD1|TRBJ1-5|TRBV19|few
TGTGCCAGTAGTATAGAACAGGGGAATCAGCCCCAGCATTTT
CASSIEQGNQPQHF
>TRBD2|TRBJ2-5|TRBV11-2|few
TGTGCCAGCAGCTTTTTTGCGGGAGGGCAAGAGACCCAGTACTTC
CASSFFAGGQETQYF
>.|TRBJ1-2|TRBV2|.
TGTGCCAGCAGTGAGCAGGGCGCTAGTTCCTTACGTGGAGGCTACACCTTC
CASSEQGASSLRGGYTF
>TRBD1|TRBJ2-7|TRBV6-5|.
TGTGCCAGCAGCCGAACACAGGGGTACGAGCAGTACTTC
CASSRTQGYEQYF
>TRBD2|TRBJ2-3|TRBV6-5|few
TGTGCCAGCAGTTACGGGGGGGTGCAGTATTTT
CASSYGGVQYF
>.|TRBJ1-4|TRBV11-3|few
TGTGCCAGCAGCTTAAGCACTAATGAAAAACTGTTTTTT
CASSLSTNEKLFF
>TRBD1|TRBJ2-3|TRBV7-2|few
TGTGCCAGCAGCCGTGGGACAGGGGAAGTGGATACGCAGTATTTT
CASSRGTGEVDTQYF
>.|TRBJ2-7|TRBV7-2|.
TGTGCCAGCAGCCCCGACGGGGGTAGATACGAGCAGTACTTC
CASSPDGGRYEQYF
>TRBD1|TRBJ1-2|TRBV19|few
TGTGCCAGTAAGATGGGACAGGACTATGGCTACACCTTC
CASKMGQDYGYTF
>.|TRBJ2-1|TRBV14|.
TGTGCCAGCAGCCAAGATTTAGGGGATGAGCAGTTCTTC
CASSQDLGDEQFF
>.|TRBJ2-1|TRBV6-4|.
TGTGCCAGCAATCCGGGTAAGGAGCAGTTCTTC
CASNPGKEQFF
>.|TRBJ1-5|TRBV29-1|.
TGCAGCGTTGGGGGCAGCAATCAGCCCCAGCATTTT
CSVGGSNQPQHF
>TRBD2|TRBJ2-1|TRBV5-6|many
TGTGCCAGCAGCTTGGTCCGGCGGGGGGGCCGGAATGAGCAGTTCTTC
CASSLVRRGGRNEQFF
>.|TRBJ2-1|TRBV18|.
TGTGCCAGCTCACCAATTGAGGCCGGGGGAGAAAATGAGCAGTTCTTC
CASSPIEAGGENEQFF
>TRBD2|TRBJ2-4|TRBV18|few
TGTGCCAGCTCACCACCGGCGGGGGACATTCAGTACTTC
CASSPPAGDIQYF
>.|TRBJ1-4|TRBV6-6|.
TGTGCCAGCAGTTACGCCCCGGACAGCCCTTGGGAAAAACTGTTTTTT
CASSYAPDSPWEKLFF
>TRBD2|TRBJ2-7|TRBV28|.
TGTGCCAGCAGTACCTCTAGCGGATTCTCCTACGAGCAGTACTTC
CASSTSSGFSYEQYF
>.|TRBJ1-1|TRBV28|.
TGTGCCAGCAGTTCCCACCGGCAGGGCCCGCGGACTGAAGCTTTCTTT
CASSSHRQGPRTEAFF
>.|TRBJ1-5|TRBV14|few
TGTGCCAGCAGCCAAGACCCCGGGACAAGAAATCAGCCCCAGCATTTT
CASSQDPGTRNQPQHF
>TRBD1|TRBJ2-7|TRBV29-1|few
TGCAGCGCCCACCCCGCCGGGACAGGGGGCTCCGAGCAGTACTTC
CSAHPAGTGGSEQYF
>.|TRBJ2-2|TRBV7-2|.
TGTGCCAGCAGCTTGTCAAACACCGGGGAGCTGTTTTTT
CASSLSNTGELFF
>TRBD1|TRBJ2-2|TRBV14|.
TGTGCCAGCAGCACCCAACAGGGGTTCACCGGGGAGCTGTTTTTT
CASSTQQGFTGELFF
>TRBD2|TRBJ2-5|TRBV11-3|few
TGTGCCAGCAGCCGAACTTCATGGCGGGAGGAGACCCAGTACTTC
CASSRTSWREETQYF
>.|TRBJ2-1|TRBV28|few
TGTGCCGTACAGGGATACAATGAGCAGTTCTTC
CAVQGYNEQFF
>TRBD2|TRBJ2-3|TRBV27|few
TGTGCCAGCAGTTTACTGGAGGCGGGGGAGGGAGATACGCAGTATTTT
CASSLLEAGEGDTQYF
>.|TRBJ1-5|TRBV5-4|.
TGTGCCAGCAGCTTAGGGGGAGGGAATCAGCCCCAGCATTTT
CASSLGGGNQPQHF
>.|TRBJ2-5|TRBV29-1|.
TGCAGCGTTGAACATACAGGCGCAGAGACCCAGTACTTC
CSVEHTGAETQYF
>TRBD1|TRBJ1-1|TRBV28|few
TGTGCCACCCGCCGGGACAGCAACCCGGTTACTGAAGCTTTCTTT
CATRRDSNPVTEAFF